This entry features one T cell receptor (beta chain) sequence. The data are from a study of blood T cells in healthy people across ages. The authors ran a second PCR of roughly 7 to 11 cycles using a sample-barcoded 5' primer and a J-beta primer mix. A tag from a template-switch adaptor with 12 random nucleotides marked each cDNA molecule. TCRdb itself ran the 5' RACE reads through MiXCR, one entry per CDR3 protein. The repertoire holds around 790,000 distinct CDR3 sequences, with about 42% as singletons. Germline CDR1 SQVTM, CDR2 ANQGSEA. V was clipped by 5 bases and J by 7 bases; unmatched bases: 15. The CDR3 has 16 amino acids.

Sequencing was done on a sample of blood. This chain connects TRBV29-1 to TRBJ1-4; 8 bases agree with TRBD1. The receptor's source is a man in his sixties in good health. The chain's CDR3 is CSVPGQATLGGEKLFF. The CDR3 nucleotides are TGCAGCGTTCCGGGACAGGCTACTTTAGGAGGTGAAAAACTGTTTTTT.